This T cell receptor beta chain is drawn from a study of cytomegalovirus exposure and HLA in healthy donors. About the study: Caucasian-associated ancestry cluster membership applied to approximately 80% of over 350 genotyped donors.

Germline CDR1 and CDR2: SGHNT and YYREEE (reference sequence). The CDR3 consists of 12 residues. V was clipped by 7 bases and J by 0 bases, with 7 bases between them. Study results and limitations: The productive fraction for most TCR beta V segments was about 87% or about 30% in an earlier analysis. Accurate prediction of most subjects' HLA-A and HLA-B alleles from TCR beta sequences was reported.

Researchers ran the PCR with 60 Vbeta and 13 Jbeta primers. TCRdb's copy holds only in-frame clones and misses some; the assay was immunoSEQ multiplex PCR. The table for this sample gives about 200,000 clones. Comments on this clone: Its antigen is not known.

J is TRBJ1-1 and V is TRBV5-4, with D maybe TRBD1 (5 bases). Specimen: PBMCs. The receptor was isolated from a woman in her twenties or thirties in good health and CMV-seropositive. CDR3 amino acids: CASGRVNTEAFF. The CDR3 DNA follows: TGTGCCAGCGGCAGGGTGAACACTGAAGCTTTCTTT.